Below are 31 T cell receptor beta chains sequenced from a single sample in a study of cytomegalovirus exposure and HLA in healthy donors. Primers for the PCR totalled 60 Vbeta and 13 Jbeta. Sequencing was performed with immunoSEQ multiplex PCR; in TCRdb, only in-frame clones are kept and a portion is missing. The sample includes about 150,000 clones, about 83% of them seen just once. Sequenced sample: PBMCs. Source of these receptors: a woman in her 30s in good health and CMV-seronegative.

The CDR3 region has the DNA TGTGCCAGCAAGCCAACTAGCGGGGGGCCGGGCACAGATACGCAGTATTTT. It specifies CASKPTSGGPGTDTQYF. The chain couples TRBV2 to TRBJ2-3; 12 bases fit TRBD2. V was pared by 7 bases and J by 1 base, with 9 bases of the junction left unmatched. This CDR3 has 17 amino acids. Germline V gives CDR1 SNHLY, CDR2 FYNNEI. The full variable domain, with the rest looked up from reference TRBV2 and TRBJ2-3, is EPEVTQTPSHQVTQMGQEVILRCVPISNHLYFYWYRQILGQKVEFLVSFYNNEISEKSEIFDDQFSVERPDGSNFTLKIRSTKLEDSAMYFCASKPTSGGPGTDTQYFGPGTRLTVL.

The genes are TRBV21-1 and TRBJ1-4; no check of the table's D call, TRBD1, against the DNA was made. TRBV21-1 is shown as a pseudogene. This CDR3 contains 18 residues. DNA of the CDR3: TGTGCCAGCAGCAAAGAGGGGGCACAGGGAGGAACTAATGAAAAACTGTTTTTT. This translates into CASSKEGAQGGTNEKLFF.

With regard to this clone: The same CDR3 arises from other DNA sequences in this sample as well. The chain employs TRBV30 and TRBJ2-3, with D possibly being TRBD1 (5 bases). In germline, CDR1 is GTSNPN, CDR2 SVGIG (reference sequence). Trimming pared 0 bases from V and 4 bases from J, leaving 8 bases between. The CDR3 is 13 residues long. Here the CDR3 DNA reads TGTGCCTGGAGTGTACAAGGGGCAGATACGCAGTATTTT. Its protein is CAWSVQGADTQYF.

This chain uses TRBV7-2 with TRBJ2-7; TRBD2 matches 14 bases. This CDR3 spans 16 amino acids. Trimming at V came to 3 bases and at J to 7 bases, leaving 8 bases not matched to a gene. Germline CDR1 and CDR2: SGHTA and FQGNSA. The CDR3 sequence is CASSFLGLAGVGEQYF. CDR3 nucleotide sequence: TGTGCCAGCAGCTTCCTGGGACTAGCGGGGGTGGGAGAGCAGTACTTC.

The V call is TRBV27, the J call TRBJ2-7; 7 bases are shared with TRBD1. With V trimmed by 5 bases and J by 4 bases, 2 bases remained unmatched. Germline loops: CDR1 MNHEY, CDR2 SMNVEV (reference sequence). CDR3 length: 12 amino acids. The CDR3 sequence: CASSPTGYEQYF. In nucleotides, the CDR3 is TGTGCCAGCAGTCCGACAGGGTACGAGCAGTACTTC.

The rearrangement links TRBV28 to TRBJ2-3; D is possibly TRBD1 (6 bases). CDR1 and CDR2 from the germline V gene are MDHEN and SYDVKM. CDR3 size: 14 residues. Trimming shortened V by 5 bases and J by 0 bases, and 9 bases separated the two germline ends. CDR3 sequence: CASSITGSTDTQYF. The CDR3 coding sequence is TGTGCCAGCAGTATTACAGGGAGCACAGATACGCAGTATTTT.

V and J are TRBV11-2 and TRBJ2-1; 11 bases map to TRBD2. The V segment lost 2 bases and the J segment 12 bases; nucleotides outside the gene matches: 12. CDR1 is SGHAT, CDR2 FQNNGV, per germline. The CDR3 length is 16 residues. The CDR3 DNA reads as TGTGCCAGCAGCTTAAGCCTAGCGGGAGGATCAGGGGGGCAGTTCTTC. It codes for CASSLSLAGGSGGQFF.

As DNA, the CDR3 is TGCGCCAGCAGCTTGCGTCCAGGGAACACCGGGGAGCTGTTTTTT. Its translation: CASSLRPGNTGELFF. The chain employs TRBV5-1 and TRBJ2-2; no firm D call. V was shortened by 1 base and J by 1 base, with 8 bases between the two germline ends. The CDR3 contains 15 residues. The germline gives CDR1 SGHRS, CDR2 YFSETQ.

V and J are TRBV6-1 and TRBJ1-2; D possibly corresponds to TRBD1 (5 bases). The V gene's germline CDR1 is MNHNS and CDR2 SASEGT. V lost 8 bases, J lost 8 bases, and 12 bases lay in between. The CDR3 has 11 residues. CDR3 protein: CASFDSIGYTF. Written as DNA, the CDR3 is TGTGCCAGCTTTGACAGTATAGGCTACACCTTC.

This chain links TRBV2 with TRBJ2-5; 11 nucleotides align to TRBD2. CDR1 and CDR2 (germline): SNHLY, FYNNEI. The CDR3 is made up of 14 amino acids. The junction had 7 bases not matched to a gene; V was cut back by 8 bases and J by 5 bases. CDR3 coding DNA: TGTGCCAGCGCCGTAGCGGGAGGGCAGGAGACCCAGTACTTC. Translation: CASAVAGGQETQYF.

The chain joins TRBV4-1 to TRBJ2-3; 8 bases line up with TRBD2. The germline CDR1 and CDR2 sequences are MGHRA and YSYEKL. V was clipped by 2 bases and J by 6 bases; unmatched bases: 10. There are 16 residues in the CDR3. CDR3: CASSQRSYRGGDTQYF. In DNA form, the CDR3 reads TGCGCCAGCAGCCAACGTTCCTACCGGGGGGGCGATACGCAGTATTTT.

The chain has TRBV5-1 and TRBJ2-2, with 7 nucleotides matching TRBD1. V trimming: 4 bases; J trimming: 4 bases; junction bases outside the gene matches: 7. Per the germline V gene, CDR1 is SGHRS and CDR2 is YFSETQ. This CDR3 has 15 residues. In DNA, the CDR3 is TGCGCCAGCAGCGAAGGACAGGAGGTCACCGGGGAGCTGTTTTTT. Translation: CASSEGQEVTGELFF.

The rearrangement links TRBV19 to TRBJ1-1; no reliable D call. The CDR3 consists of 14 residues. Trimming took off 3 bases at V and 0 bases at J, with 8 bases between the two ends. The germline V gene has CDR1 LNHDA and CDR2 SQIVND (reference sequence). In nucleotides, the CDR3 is TGTGCCAGTAGTATCCCCTATATGAACACTGAAGCTTTCTTT. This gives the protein CASSIPYMNTEAFF.

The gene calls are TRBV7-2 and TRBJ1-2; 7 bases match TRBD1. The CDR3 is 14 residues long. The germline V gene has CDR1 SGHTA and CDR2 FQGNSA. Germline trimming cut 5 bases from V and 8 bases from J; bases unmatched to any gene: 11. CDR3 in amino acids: CASSLPGQIGGYTF. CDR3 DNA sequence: TGTGCCAGCAGCCTACCGGGACAGATCGGCGGCTACACCTTC.

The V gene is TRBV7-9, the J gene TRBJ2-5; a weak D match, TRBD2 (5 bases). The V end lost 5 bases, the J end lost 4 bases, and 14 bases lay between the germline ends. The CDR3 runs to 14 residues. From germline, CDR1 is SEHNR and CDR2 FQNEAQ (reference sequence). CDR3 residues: CASSRQTSGETQYF. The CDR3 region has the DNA TGTGCCAGCAGCCGCCAGACGAGCGGAGAGACCCAGTACTTC. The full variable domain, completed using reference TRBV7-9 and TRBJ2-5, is DTGVSQNPRHKITKRGQNVTFRCDPISEHNRLYWYRQTLGQGPEFLTYFQNEAQLEKSRLLSDRFSAERPKGSFSTLEIQRTEQGDSAMYLCASSRQTSGETQYFGPGTRLLVL.

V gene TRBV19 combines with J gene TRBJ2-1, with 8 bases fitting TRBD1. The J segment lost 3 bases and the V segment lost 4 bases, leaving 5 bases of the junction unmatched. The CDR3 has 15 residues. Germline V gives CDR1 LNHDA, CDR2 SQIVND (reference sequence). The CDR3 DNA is TGTGCCAGTAGTAGGACAGGGACCTACTACAATGAGCAGTTCTTC. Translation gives CASSRTGTYYNEQFF. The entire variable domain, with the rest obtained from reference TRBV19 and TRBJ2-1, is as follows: DGGITQSPKYLFRKEGQNVTLSCEQNLNHDAMYWYRQDPGQGLRLIYYSQIVNDFQKGDIAEGYSVSREKKESFPLTVTSAQKNPTAFYLCASSRTGTYYNEQFFGPGTRLTVL.

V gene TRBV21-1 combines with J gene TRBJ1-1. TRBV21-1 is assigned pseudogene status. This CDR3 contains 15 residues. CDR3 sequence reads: CASSKGRGSNTEAFF. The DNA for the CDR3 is TGTGCCAGCAGCAAAGGTCGGGGTTCGAACACTGAAGCTTTCTTT.

The CDR3 here is CASSPTGQETQYF. The CDR3 coding sequence is TGTGCCAGCAGTCCGACAGGGCAAGAGACCCAGTACTTC. This chain connects TRBV2 to TRBJ2-5; 7 bases are shared with TRBD1. The V gene end was trimmed by 5 bases and the J gene end by 2 bases; junction bases not matched to a gene: 2. Germline V CDR1 and CDR2: SNHLY, FYNNEI. The CDR3 loop spans 13 amino acids.

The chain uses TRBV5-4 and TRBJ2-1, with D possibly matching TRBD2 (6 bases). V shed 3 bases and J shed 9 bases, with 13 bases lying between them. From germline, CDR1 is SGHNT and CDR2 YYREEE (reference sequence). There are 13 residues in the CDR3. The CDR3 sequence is CASSSVGRGEQFF. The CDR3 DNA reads TGTGCCAGCAGCTCGGTAGGGCGGGGTGAGCAGTTCTTC.

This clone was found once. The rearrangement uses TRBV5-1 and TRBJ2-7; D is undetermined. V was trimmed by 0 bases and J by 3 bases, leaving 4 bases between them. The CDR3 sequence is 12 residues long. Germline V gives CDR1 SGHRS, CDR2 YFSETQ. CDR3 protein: CASSLDGYEQYF. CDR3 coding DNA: TGCGCCAGCAGCTTGGACGGCTACGAGCAGTACTTC. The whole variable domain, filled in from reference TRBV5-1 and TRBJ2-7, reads KAGVTQTPRYLIKTRGQQVTLSCSPISGHRSVSWYQQTPGQGLQFLFEYFSETQRNKGNFPGRFSGRQFSNSRSEMNVSTLELGDSALYLCASSLDGYEQYFGPGTRLTVT.

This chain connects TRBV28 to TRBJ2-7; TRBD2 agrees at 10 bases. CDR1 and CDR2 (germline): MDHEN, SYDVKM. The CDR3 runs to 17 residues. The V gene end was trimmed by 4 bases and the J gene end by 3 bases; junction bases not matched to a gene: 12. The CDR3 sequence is CASSSIAGGGPNYEQYF. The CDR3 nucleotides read TGTGCCAGCAGTTCCATAGCGGGAGGAGGTCCCAACTACGAGCAGTACTTC. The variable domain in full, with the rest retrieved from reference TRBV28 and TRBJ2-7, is DVKVTQSSRYLVKRTGEKVFLECVQDMDHENMFWYRQDPGLGLRLIYFSYDVKMKEKGDIPEGYSVSREKKERFSLILESASTNQTSMYLCASSSIAGGGPNYEQYFGPGTRLTVT.

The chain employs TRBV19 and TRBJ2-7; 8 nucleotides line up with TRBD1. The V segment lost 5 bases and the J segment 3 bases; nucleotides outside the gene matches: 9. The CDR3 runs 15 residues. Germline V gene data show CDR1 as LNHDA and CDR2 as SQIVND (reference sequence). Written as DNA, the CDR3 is TGTGCCAGTAGTTGGGGAGGACAGGGAATCTACGAGCAGTACTTC. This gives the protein CASSWGGQGIYEQYF. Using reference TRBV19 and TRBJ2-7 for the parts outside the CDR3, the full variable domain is DGGITQSPKYLFRKEGQNVTLSCEQNLNHDAMYWYRQDPGQGLRLIYYSQIVNDFQKGDIAEGYSVSREKKESFPLTVTSAQKNPTAFYLCASSWGGQGIYEQYFGPGTRLTVT.

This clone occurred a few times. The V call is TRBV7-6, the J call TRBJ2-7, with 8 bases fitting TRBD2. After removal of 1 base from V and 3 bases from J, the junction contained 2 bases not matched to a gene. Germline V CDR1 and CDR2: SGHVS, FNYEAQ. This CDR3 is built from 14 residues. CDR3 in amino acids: CASSLVRGGYEQYF. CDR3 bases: TGTGCCAGCAGCTTAGTACGGGGGGGCTACGAGCAGTACTTC.

CDR3 bases: TGCGCCAGCAGCTCAAGAGTTGGAGGTGGTGAGACCCAGTACTTC. Its protein is CASSSRVGGGETQYF. V gene TRBV5-1 combines with J gene TRBJ2-5; possibly TRBD2 for D (5 bases). This CDR3 is built from 15 residues. CDR1 and CDR2 from the germline V gene are SGHRS and YFSETQ. Trimming removed 3 bases from V and 5 bases from J, with 17 bases in between.

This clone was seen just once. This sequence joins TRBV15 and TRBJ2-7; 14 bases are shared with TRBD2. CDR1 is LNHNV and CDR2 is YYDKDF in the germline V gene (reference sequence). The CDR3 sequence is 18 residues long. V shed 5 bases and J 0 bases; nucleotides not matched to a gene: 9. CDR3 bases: TGTGCCACCAGCCGCAGTCCCGGGACTAGCGGGAGCTCCTACGAGCAGTACTTC. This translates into CATSRSPGTSGSSYEQYF. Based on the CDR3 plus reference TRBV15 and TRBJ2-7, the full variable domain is DAMVIQNPRYQVTQFGKPVTLSCSQTLNHNVMYWYQQKSSQAPKLLFHYYDKDFNNEADTPDNFQSRRPNTSFCFLDIRSPGLGDTAMYLCATSRSPGTSGSSYEQYFGPGTRLTVT.

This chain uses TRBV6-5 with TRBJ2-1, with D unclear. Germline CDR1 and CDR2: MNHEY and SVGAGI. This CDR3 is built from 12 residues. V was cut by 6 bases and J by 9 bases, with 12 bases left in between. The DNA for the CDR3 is TGTGCCAGCAGGCCCCAGGTGGGTGAGCAGTTCTTC. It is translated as CASRPQVGEQFF.

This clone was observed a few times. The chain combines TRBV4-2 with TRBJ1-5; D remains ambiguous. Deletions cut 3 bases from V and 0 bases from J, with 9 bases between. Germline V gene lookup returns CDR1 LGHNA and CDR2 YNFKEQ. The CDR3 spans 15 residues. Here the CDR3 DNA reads TGTGCCAGCAGCCACCTACAGACTAGCAATCAGCCCCAGCATTTT. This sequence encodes CASSHLQTSNQPQHF.

CDR3 sequence: CASSFRTSPYEQYF. CDR3 DNA: TGTGCCAGCAGTTTTAGGACTAGTCCCTACGAGCAGTACTTC. The rearrangement joins TRBV28 to TRBJ2-5, with 7 bases that match TRBD2. TRBJ2-7 explains the end of the DNA better; the J call may be wrong. Looked up from germline, CDR1 is MDHEN and CDR2 is SYDVKM. The CDR3 runs to 14 residues.

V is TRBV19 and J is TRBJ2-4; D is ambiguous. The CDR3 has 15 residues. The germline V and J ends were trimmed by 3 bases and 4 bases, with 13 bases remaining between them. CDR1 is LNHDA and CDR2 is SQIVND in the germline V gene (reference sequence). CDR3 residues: CASSILADHKNIQYF. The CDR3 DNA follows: TGTGCCAGTAGTATTCTGGCGGATCATAAAAACATTCAGTACTTC.

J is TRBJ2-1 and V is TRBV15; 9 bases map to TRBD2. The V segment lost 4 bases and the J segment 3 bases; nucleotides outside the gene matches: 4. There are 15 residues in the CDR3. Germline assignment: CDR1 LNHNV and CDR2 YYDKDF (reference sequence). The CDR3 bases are TGTGCCACCAGCAAGACTAGCGGAGTCTACAATGAGCAGTTCTTC. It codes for CATSKTSGVYNEQFF.

CDR3: CALGLAGLTDTQYF. The CDR3, as DNA: TGTGCCTTGGGACTAGCGGGGCTCACAGATACGCAGTATTTT. The chain employs TRBV30 and TRBJ2-3, with 13 bases fitting TRBD2. The germline gives CDR1 GTSNPN, CDR2 SVGIG (reference sequence). V shed 7 bases and J 2 bases; nucleotides not matched to a gene: 3. The CDR3 runs to 14 residues.